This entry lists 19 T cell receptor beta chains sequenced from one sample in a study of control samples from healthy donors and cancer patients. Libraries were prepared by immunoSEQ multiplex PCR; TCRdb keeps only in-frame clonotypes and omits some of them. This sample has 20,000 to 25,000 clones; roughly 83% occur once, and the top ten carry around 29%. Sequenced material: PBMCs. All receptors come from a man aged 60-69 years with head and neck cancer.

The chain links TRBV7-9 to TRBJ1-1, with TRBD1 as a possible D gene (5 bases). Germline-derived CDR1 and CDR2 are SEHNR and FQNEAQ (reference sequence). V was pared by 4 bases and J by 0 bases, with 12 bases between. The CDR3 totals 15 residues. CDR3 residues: CASSSGLIMNTEAFF. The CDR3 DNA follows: TGTGCCAGCAGCTCGGGGCTTATAATGAACACTGAAGCTTTCTTT. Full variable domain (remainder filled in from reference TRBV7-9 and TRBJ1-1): DTGVSQNPRHKITKRGQNVTFRCDPISEHNRLYWYRQTLGQGPEFLTYFQNEAQLEKSRLLSDRFSAERPKGSFSTLEIQRTEQGDSAMYLCASSSGLIMNTEAFFGQGTRLTVV.

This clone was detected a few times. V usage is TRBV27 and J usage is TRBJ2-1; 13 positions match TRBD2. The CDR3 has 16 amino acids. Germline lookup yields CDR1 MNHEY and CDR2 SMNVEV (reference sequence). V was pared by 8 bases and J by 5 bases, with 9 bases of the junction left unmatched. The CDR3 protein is CASGPLAGGPNNEQFF. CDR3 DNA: TGTGCCAGCGGACCACTAGCGGGAGGGCCCAACAATGAGCAGTTCTTC.

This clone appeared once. CDR3: CARSWGQDRESEKLFF. The CDR3 coding sequence is TGTGCCAGAAGCTGGGGCCAAGACAGGGAAAGTGAAAAACTGTTTTTT. This chain joins TRBV5-3 and TRBJ1-4, with TRBD1 matching over 7 bases. TRBV5-3 falls under the ORF class, with uncertain function. V was pared by 3 bases and J by 7 bases, with 12 bases of the junction left unmatched. The length of the CDR3 is 16 residues.

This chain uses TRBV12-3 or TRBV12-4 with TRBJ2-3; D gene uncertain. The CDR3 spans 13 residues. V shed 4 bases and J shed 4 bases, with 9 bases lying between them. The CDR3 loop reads CASSSLRADTQYF. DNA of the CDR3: TGTGCCAGCAGTTCCCTCCGGGCAGATACGCAGTATTTT.

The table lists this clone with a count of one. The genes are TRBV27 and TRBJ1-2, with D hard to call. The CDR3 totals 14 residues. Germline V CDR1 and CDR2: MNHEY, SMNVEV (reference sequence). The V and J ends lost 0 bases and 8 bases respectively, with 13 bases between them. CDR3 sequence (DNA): TGTGCCAGCAGTTTATCCGTCGGGATTGAGGGCTACACCTTC. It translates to CASSLSVGIEGYTF.

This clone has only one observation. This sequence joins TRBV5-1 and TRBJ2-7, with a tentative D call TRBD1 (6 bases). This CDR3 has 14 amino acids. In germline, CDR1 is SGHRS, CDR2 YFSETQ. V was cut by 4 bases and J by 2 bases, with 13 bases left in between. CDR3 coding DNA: TGCGCCAGCAGCCCCCCGACAGGAGCCTACGAGCAGTACTTC. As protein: CASSPPTGAYEQYF.

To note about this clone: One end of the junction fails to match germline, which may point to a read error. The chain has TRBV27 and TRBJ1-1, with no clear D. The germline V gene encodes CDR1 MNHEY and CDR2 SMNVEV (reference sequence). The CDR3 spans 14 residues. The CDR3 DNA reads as TGTGTCAGCAGTTTATTCCCAGGGAACACTGAAGCTTTCTTT. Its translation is CVSSLFPGNTEAFF.

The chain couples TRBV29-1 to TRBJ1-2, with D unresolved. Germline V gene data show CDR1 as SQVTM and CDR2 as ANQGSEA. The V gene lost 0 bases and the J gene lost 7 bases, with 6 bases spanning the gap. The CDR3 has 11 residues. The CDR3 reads CSVEDPGGYTF. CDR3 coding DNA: TGCAGCGTTGAAGATCCCGGTGGCTACACCTTC.

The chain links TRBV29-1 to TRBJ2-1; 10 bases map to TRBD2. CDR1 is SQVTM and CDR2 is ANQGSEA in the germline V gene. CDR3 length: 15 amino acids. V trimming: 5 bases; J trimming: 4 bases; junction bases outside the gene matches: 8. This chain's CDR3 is CSVYPVAGGYNEQFF. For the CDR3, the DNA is TGCAGCGTTTATCCGGTAGCGGGGGGTTACAATGAGCAGTTCTTC.

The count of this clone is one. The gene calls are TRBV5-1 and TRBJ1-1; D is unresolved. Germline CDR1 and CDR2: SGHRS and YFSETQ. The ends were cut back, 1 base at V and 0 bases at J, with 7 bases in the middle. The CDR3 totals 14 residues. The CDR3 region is CASSLLGLNTEAFF. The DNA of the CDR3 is TGCGCCAGCAGCTTGTTAGGGTTGAACACTGAAGCTTTCTTT.

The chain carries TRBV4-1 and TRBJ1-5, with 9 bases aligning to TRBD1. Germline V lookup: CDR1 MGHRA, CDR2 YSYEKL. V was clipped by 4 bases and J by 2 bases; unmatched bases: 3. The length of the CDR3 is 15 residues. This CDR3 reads CASSLGQGGNQPQHF. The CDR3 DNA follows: TGCGCCAGCAGCCTGGGACAGGGCGGCAATCAGCCCCAGCATTTT.

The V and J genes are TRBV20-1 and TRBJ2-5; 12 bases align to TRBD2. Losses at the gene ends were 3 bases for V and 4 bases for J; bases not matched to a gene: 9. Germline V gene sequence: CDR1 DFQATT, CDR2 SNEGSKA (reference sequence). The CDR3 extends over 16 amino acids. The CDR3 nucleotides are TGCAGTGCTAGTCCTCTAGCGGGAGGGGTGCGAGAGACCCAGTACTTC. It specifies CSASPLAGGVRETQYF.

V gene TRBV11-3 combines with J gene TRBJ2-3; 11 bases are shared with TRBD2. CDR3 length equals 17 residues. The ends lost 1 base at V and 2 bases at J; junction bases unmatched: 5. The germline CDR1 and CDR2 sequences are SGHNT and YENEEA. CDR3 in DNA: TGTGCCAGCAGCTTAGCGGGGACTAGCGGTTCCACAGATACGCAGTATTTT. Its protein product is CASSLAGTSGSTDTQYF.

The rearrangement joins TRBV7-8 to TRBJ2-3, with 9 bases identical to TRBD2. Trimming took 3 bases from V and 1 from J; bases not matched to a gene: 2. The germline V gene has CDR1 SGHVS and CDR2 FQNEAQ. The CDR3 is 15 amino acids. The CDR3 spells CASSFSGSGTDTQYF. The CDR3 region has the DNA TGTGCCAGCAGCTTTAGCGGGAGCGGCACAGATACGCAGTATTTT.

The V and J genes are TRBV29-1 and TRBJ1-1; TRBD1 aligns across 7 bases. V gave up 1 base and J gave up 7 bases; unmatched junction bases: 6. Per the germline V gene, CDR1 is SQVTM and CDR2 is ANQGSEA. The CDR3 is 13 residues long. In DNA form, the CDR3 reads TGCAGCGTTGAAGTTAACAGGGGAAGTGAAGCTTTCTTT. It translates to CSVEVNRGSEAFF.

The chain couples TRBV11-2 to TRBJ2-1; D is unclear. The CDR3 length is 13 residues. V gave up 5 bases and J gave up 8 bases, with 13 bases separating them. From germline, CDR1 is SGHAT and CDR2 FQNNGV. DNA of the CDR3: TGTGCCAGCAGCGCACCTCTTTTGGATGAGCAGTTCTTC. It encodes CASSAPLLDEQFF.

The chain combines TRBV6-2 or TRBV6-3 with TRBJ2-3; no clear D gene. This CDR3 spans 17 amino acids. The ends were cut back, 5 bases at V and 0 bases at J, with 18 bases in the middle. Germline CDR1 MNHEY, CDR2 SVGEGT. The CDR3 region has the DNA TGTGCCAGCAGTCCGCGACCTTATAGTTCTAGCACAGATACGCAGTATTTT. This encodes CASSPRPYSSSTDTQYF.

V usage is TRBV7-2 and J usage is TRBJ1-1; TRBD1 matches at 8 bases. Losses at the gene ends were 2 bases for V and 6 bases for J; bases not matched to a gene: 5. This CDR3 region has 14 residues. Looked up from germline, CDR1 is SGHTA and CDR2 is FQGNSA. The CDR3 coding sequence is TGTGCCAGCAGCTTATCTGCAGGGGGCCCTGAAGCTTTCTTT. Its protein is CASSLSAGGPEAFF.

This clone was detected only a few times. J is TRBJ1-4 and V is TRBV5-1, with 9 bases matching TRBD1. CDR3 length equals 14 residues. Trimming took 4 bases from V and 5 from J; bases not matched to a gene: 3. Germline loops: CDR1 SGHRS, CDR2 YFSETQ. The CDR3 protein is CASSLGQGNEKLFF. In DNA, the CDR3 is TGCGCCAGCAGCCTCGGACAGGGGAATGAAAAACTGTTTTTT. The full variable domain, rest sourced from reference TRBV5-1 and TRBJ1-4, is KAGVTQTPRYLIKTRGQQVTLSCSPISGHRSVSWYQQTPGQGLQFLFEYFSETQRNKGNFPGRFSGRQFSNSRSEMNVSTLELGDSALYLCASSLGQGNEKLFFGSGTQLSVL.